This TCR beta chain was profiled in a study of PD-1 blockade in classical Hodgkin lymphoma. Trimming cost V 3 bases and J 10 bases, with 7 bases left between them. The CDR3 sequence is 11 residues long. CDR1 and CDR2 from the germline V gene are KGHSH and LQKENI. Libraries were prepared by immunoSEQ multiplex PCR; TCRdb keeps only in-frame clonotypes and omits some of them. Of 23,000 or so clones in the sample, around 85% are singletons; the top ten hold 13%. The time point is: cycle 4 day 1 (C4D1), after more than 5 weeks of nivolumab. Every one of the patients relapsed after autologous stem cell transplantation (brentuximab vedotin exposure was variable).

The V call is TRBV18, the J call TRBJ2-1, with no clear D. This specimen consisted of peripheral blood mononuclear cells (PBMCs), obtained before the fourth cycle of nivolumab. The origin of this receptor is a human donor with classical Hodgkin lymphoma. The CDR3: CASSPRREQFF. CDR3 coding DNA: TGTGCCAGCTCACCCCGACGGGAGCAGTTCTTC.